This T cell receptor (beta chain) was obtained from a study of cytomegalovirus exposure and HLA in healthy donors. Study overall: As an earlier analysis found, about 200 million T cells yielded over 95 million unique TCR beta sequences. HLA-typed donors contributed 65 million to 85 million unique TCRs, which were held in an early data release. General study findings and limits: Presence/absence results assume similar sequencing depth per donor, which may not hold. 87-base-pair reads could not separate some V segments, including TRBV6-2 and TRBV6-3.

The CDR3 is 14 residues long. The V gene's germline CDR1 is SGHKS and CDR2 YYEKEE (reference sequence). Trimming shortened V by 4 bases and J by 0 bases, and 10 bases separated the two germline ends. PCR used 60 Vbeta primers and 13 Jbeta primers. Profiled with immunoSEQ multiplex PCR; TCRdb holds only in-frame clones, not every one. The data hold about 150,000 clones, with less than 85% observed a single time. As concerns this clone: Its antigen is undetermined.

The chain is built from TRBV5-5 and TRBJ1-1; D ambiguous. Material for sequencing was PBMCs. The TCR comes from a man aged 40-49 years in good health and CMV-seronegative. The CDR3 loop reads CASSPLSVNTEAFF. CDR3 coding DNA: TGTGCCAGCAGCCCCCTTTCAGTGAACACTGAAGCTTTCTTT.